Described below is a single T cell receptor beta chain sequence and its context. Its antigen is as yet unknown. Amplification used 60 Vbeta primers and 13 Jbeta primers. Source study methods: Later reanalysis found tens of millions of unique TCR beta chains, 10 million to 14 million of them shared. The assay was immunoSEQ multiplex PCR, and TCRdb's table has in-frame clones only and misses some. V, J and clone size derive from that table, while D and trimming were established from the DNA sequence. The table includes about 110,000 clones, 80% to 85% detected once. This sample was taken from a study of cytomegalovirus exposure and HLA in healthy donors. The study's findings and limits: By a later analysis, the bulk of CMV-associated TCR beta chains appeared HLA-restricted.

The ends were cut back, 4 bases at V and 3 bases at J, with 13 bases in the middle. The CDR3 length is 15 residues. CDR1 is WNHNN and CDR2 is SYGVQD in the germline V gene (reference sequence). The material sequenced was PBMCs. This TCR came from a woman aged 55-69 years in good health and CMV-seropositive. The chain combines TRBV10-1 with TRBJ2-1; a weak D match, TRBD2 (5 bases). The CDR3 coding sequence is TGCGCCAGCAGTGTAGAGCGGAGGTTCTACAATGAGCAGTTCTTC. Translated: CASSVERRFYNEQFF.